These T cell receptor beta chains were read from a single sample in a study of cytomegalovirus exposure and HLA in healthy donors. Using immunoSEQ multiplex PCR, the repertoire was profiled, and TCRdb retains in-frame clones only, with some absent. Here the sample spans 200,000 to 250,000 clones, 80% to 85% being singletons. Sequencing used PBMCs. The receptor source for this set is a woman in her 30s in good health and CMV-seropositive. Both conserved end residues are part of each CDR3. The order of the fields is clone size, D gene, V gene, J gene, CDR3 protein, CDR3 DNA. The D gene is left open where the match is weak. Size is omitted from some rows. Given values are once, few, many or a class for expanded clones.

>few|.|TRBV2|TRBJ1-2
CASSGDNYGYTF
TGTGCCAGCAGCGGGGACAACTATGGCTACACCTTC
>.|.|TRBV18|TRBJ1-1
CASSPAGGNTEAFF
TGTGCCAGCTCACCCGCCGGGGGGAACACTGAAGCTTTCTTT
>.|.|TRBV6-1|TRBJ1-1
CASSRLNTEAFF
TGTGCCAGCAGTCGATTGAACACTGAAGCTTTCTTT
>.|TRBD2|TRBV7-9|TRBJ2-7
CASSFYGGRSSYEQYF
TGTGCCAGCAGCTTTTATGGCGGGAGGAGCTCCTACGAGCAGTACTTC
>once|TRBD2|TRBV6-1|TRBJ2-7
CASRWTSGRYEQYF
TGTGCCAGCAGATGGACTAGCGGGAGATATGAGCAGTACTTC
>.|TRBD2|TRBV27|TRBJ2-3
CASSPNPGLSTDTQYF
TGTGCCAGCAGTCCGAACCCGGGACTATCCACAGATACGCAGTATTTT
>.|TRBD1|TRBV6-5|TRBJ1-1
CASSEQGFTEAFF
TGTGCCAGCAGTGAACAGGGGTTCACTGAAGCTTTCTTT
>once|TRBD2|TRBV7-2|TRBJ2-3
CASSPELAADTQYF
TGTGCCAGCAGCCCAGAACTAGCGGCAGATACGCAGTATTTT
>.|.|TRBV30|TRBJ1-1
CAWYQEPNTEAFF
TGTGCCTGGTACCAGGAACCGAACACTGAAGCTTTCTTT
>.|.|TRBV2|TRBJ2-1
CASSESRTYNEQFF
TGTGCCAGCAGTGAGAGCCGCACCTACAATGAGCAGTTCTTC
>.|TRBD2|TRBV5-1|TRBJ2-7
CASSLTSGRAGDPYEQYF
TGCGCCAGCAGCTTGACTAGCGGGAGGGCTGGAGACCCCTACGAGCAGTACTTC
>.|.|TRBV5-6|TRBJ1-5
CASSLRLDNQPQHF
TGTGCCAGCAGCTTGCGTTTGGACAATCAGCCCCAGCATTTT
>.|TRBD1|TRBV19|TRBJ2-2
CASSINRGAGELFF
TGTGCCAGTAGTATAAACAGGGGTGCCGGGGAGCTGTTTTTT
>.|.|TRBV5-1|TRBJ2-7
CASSFDRYYEQYF
TGCGCCAGCAGCTTTGACAGATACTACGAGCAGTACTTC